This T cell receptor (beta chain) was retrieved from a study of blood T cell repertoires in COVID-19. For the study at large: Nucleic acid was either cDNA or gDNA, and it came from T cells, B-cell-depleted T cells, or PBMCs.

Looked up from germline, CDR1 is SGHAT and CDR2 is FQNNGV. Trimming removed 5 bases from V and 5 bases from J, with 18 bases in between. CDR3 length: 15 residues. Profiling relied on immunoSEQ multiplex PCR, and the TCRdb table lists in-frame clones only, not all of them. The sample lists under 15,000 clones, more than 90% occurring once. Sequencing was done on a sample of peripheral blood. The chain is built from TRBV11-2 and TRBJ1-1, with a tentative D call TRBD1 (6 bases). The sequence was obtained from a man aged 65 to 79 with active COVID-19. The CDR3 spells CASSARTALGTEAFF. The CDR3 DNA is TGTGCCAGCAGCGCCCGGACAGCCCTAGGGACTGAAGCTTTCTTT.